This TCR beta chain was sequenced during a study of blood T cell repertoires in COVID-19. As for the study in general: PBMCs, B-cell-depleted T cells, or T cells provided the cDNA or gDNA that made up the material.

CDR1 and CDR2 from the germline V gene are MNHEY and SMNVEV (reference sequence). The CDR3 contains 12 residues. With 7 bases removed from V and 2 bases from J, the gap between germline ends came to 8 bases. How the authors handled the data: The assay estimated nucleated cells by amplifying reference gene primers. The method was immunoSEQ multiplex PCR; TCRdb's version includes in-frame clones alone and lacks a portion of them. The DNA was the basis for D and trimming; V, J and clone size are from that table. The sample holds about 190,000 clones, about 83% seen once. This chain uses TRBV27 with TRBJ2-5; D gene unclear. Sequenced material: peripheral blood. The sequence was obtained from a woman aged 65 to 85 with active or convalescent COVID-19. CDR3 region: CASTRKQETQYF. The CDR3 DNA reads TGTGCCAGCACCAGAAAACAAGAGACCCAGTACTTC.